This T cell receptor beta chain was retrieved from a study of cytomegalovirus exposure and HLA in healthy donors. TCRdb keeps only in-frame clones here, not all; method: immunoSEQ multiplex PCR. Altogether some 69,000 clones are present, about 94% being singletons, with the ten largest covering roughly 4.4%. The junction had 6 bases not matched to a gene; V was cut back by 2 bases and J by 4 bases. This CDR3 has 16 amino acids. In germline, CDR1 is LNHDA, CDR2 SQIVND (reference sequence). The TCR originated in a man between 18 and 29 years old in good health and CMV-seropositive. This chain uses TRBV19 with TRBJ2-7; 12 bases match TRBD2. The sample taken for sequencing was PBMCs. The CDR3 coding sequence is TGTGCCAGTAGTATATATGGACTAGCGGGGAGGTACGAGCAGTACTTC. Translated, it gives CASSIYGLAGRYEQYF.